This T cell receptor beta chain is from a study of control samples from healthy donors and cancer patients. Assay: immunoSEQ multiplex PCR; the TCRdb copy retains only in-frame clones and omits some. The sample holds some 110,000 clones, 85% to 90% seen once. Germline CDR1 and CDR2: LNHDA and SQIVND (reference sequence). The CDR3 is 19 residues long. V gave up 0 bases and J gave up 0 bases, with 21 bases separating them. The TCR originated in a woman aged 50 to 65 with colorectal cancer. The rearrangement uses TRBV19 and TRBJ2-7; TRBD1 might be the D (5 bases). Sequencing input: PBMCs. CDR3 nucleotide sequence: TGTGCCAGTAGTATAGACCCCCCGGGTCTTCAGGACATCTCCTACGAGCAGTACTTC. Its translation: CASSIDPPGLQDISYEQYF. The whole variable domain, remainder taken from reference TRBV19 and TRBJ2-7, is DGGITQSPKYLFRKEGQNVTLSCEQNLNHDAMYWYRQDPGQGLRLIYYSQIVNDFQKGDIAEGYSVSREKKESFPLTVTSAQKNPTAFYLCASSIDPPGLQDISYEQYFGPGTRLTVT.